Listed below are T cell receptor beta chains from one sample, sequenced in a study of shared clonotypes between healthy human individuals. The assay was immunoSEQ multiplex PCR, and TCRdb's table has in-frame clones only and misses some. The data contain under 2,000,000 clones, about 95% of them singletons. Sample: naive CD8+ T cells sorted from blood. The receptors here all came from a man younger than 35 in good health. Each CDR3 is given with its conserved first and last residue. A D gene is named only where the DNA matches it firmly. Some rows have no size entry. The others give once, few or many, or a class for an expanded clone.

J gene	V gene	clone size	D gene	CDR3 protein	CDR3 DNA
TRBJ1-5	TRBV5-8	NA	NA	CASSPNRLNQPQHF	TGTGCCAGCAGCCCCAATCGGTTGAATCAGCCCCAGCATTTT
TRBJ2-3	TRBV28	NA	NA	CASSLPGDTDTQYF	TGTGCCAGCAGTTTACCAGGAGACACAGATACGCAGTATTTT
TRBJ2-7	TRBV5-4	NA	NA	CASSLAGQSYEQYF	TGTGCCAGCAGCTTGGCTGGGCAGTCCTACGAGCAGTACTTC
TRBJ1-1	TRBV18	NA	NA	CASSPPFGEGTEAFF	TGTGCCAGCTCACCACCTTTCGGGGAGGGCACTGAAGCTTTCTTT
TRBJ2-7	TRBV2	NA	NA	CASSEALGVEQYF	TGTGCCAGCAGTGAAGCGCTGGGAGTCGAGCAGTACTTC
TRBJ2-3	TRBV27	NA	NA	CASSSRDSSTDTQYF	TGTGCCAGCAGTTCACGGGATTCTAGCACAGATACGCAGTATTTT
TRBJ1-6	TRBV5-4	NA	NA	CASSSLQSSYNSPLHF	TGTGCCAGCAGCTCTCTACAGAGCTCCTATAATTCACCCCTCCACTTT
TRBJ2-2	TRBV9	NA	NA	CASSGPDTGELFF	TGTGCCAGCAGCGGTCCCGACACCGGGGAGCTGTTTTTT
TRBJ2-7	TRBV4-3	NA	TRBD1	CASSQDPGQIYEQYF	TGCGCCAGCAGCCAAGACCCGGGACAGATCTACGAGCAGTACTTC
TRBJ1-2	TRBV7-9	NA	NA	CASSLSQAYGYTF	TGTGCCAGCAGCTTAAGTCAGGCCTATGGCTACACCTTC
TRBJ2-1	TRBV7-6	NA	NA	CASSRNLGAYNEQFF	TGTGCCAGCAGCCGAAATCTCGGGGCCTACAATGAGCAGTTCTTC
TRBJ2-2	TRBV5-4	NA	NA	CASSFISNTGELFF	TGTGCCAGCAGTTTTATCTCGAACACCGGGGAGCTGTTTTTT
TRBJ2-5	TRBV7-9	NA	TRBD2	CASGGGTSGQAETQYF	TGTGCCAGCGGAGGAGGGACTAGCGGGCAGGCGGAGACCCAGTACTTC
TRBJ1-4	TRBV6-5	NA	NA	CASSEGGTNEKLFF	TGTGCCAGCAGTGAGGGGGGAACTAATGAAAAACTGTTTTTT
TRBJ1-3	TRBV4-1	NA	NA	CASSPGTGNTIYF	TGCGCCAGCAGTCCAGGGACTGGAAACACCATATATTTT
TRBJ1-5	TRBV7-8	once	NA	CASSSDLERNQPQHF	TGTGCCAGCAGCTCTGACCTCGAGAGGAATCAGCCCCAGCATTTT
TRBJ2-2	TRBV13	NA	NA	CASSLGHGTGELFF	TGTGCCAGCAGCTTAGGACACGGCACCGGGGAGCTGTTTTTT
TRBJ2-2	TRBV2	NA	TRBD1	CASSDRSDRGQMTGELFF	TGTGCCAGCAGTGATAGATCCGACAGGGGGCAAATGACCGGGGAGCTGTTTTTT
TRBJ2-5	TRBV7-9	once	TRBD2	CASSLGASGGDQETQYF	TGTGCCAGCAGCTTAGGGGCTAGCGGGGGCGACCAAGAGACCCAGTACTTC
TRBJ1-3	TRBV5-6	NA	NA	CASSLDRGNTIYF	TGTGCCAGCAGCTTGGATAGGGGAAACACCATATATTTT
TRBJ2-5	TRBV11-2	NA	NA	CASSSGSTQYF	TGTGCCAGCAGCTCGGGGTCGACCCAGTACTTC
TRBJ2-3	TRBV19	NA	NA	CASSPVGSTDTQYF	TGTGCCAGTAGCCCCGTCGGGAGCACAGATACGCAGTATTTT
TRBJ2-5	TRBV27	NA	NA	CASSLSEWETQYF	TGTGCCAGCAGTTTATCGGAATGGGAGACCCAGTACTTC
TRBJ2-5	TRBV9	NA	TRBD2	CASSNDGRGGGETQYF	TGTGCCAGCAGCAATGATGGGAGGGGCGGAGGAGAGACCCAGTACTTC
TRBJ2-5	TRBV7-6	NA	NA	CASSLVALTETQYF	TGTGCCAGCAGCTTAGTGGCACTCACGGAGACCCAGTACTTC
TRBJ2-7	TRBV10-3	NA	NA	CAISGQPAYEQYF	TGTGCCATCAGCGGACAGCCGGCCTACGAGCAGTACTTC
TRBJ1-1	TRBV6-5	NA	TRBD1	CASSSTGDGVEAFF	TGTGCCAGCAGCTCGACAGGGGACGGGGTTGAAGCTTTCTTT
TRBJ2-1	TRBV19	once	NA	CASRSRPSYGPPRFSYNEQFF	TGTGCCAGTAGATCCAGGCCGAGTTACGGTCCCCCGAGATTCTCCTACAATGAGCAGTTCTTC
TRBJ2-3	TRBV27	NA	NA	CASSLGDDTQYF	TGTGCCAGCAGTTTAGGGGATGATACGCAGTATTTT
TRBJ2-7	TRBV6-5	NA	NA	CASSGGGYEQYF	TGTGCCAGCAGTGGTGGAGGGTACGAGCAGTACTTC
TRBJ2-5	TRBV7-6	once	TRBD2	CASSLDRLAGQETQYF	TGTGCCAGCAGCTTAGACAGACTAGCGGGCCAAGAGACCCAGTACTTC
TRBJ2-7	TRBV19	NA	NA	CASSIDLLQYEQYF	TGTGCCAGTAGTATAGATCTCTTACAGTACGAGCAGTACTTC
TRBJ2-7	TRBV4-2	NA	NA	CASSQSQAYEQYF	TGTGCCAGCAGCCAGTCCCAAGCCTACGAGCAGTACTTC
TRBJ2-5	TRBV7-2	NA	NA	CASSHYGETQYF	TGTGCCAGCAGCCATTACGGTGAGACCCAGTACTTC
TRBJ2-7	TRBV11-2	NA	NA	CASSLGGPTYEQYF	TGTGCCAGCAGCTTGGGGGGACCGACCTACGAGCAGTACTTC
TRBJ2-7	TRBV2	NA	TRBD1	CASQRQGLGEQYF	TGTGCCAGCCAAAGACAGGGGCTTGGCGAGCAGTACTTC
TRBJ2-1	TRBV4-1	NA	NA	CASSQGPSLGNEQFF	TGCGCCAGCAGCCAAGGACCCTCTCTCGGCAATGAGCAGTTCTTC